This TCR beta chain was sequenced in a study of blood T cell repertoires in COVID-19. Study as a whole: Researchers got acute and convalescent COVID-19 samples from the United States, Italy and Spain. The cDNA or gDNA used as material had been derived from T cells, B-cell-depleted T cells, or PBMCs.

Authors' analysis steps: Counts of nucleated cells, estimated from reference gene primer amplification, were obtained. The table came from immunoSEQ multiplex PCR; TCRdb's copy has only in-frame clones and leaves some out. V, J and clone size reflect that table, while D and trimming were determined from the DNA. Of roughly 42,000 clones in the sample, 70% to 90% were seen once. V was pared by 8 bases and J by 2 bases, with 14 bases between. This CDR3 comprises 14 residues. The germline gives CDR1 SNHLY, CDR2 FYNNEI. This clonotype was obtained from a human donor in a cohort sampled during active COVID-19. Input material: peripheral blood. The V call is TRBV2, the J call TRBJ2-3; the D is unclear. CDR3 DNA: TGTGCCAGCTCCTTGACACAGAACACAGATACGCAGTATTTT. Translated, it gives CASSLTQNTDTQYF.